Shown below are 2 T cell receptor beta chains from a single sample sequenced in a study of blood T cell repertoires in COVID-19. Using immunoSEQ multiplex PCR, the repertoire was profiled, and TCRdb retains in-frame clones only, with some absent. The sample yields more than 50,000 clones, 74% seen once. Sequences were obtained from peripheral blood. Source of these receptors: a woman of 80 years or more with acute or convalescent COVID-19.

The rearrangement uses TRBV19 and TRBJ2-6; tentative D call: TRBD2 (5 bases). Trimming pared 3 bases from V and 4 bases from J, leaving 13 bases between. The CDR3 totals 16 residues. Per the germline V gene, CDR1 is LNHDA and CDR2 is SQIVND (reference sequence). The CDR3 is CASSILEGSGANVLTF. The CDR3 DNA is TGTGCCAGTAGTATCCTTGAGGGATCCGGGGCCAACGTCCTGACTTTC.

This clone occurred a few times. This chain connects TRBV7-9 to TRBJ1-1; 9 bases match TRBD1. There are 16 residues in the CDR3. V lost 3 bases, J lost 1 base, and 6 bases stayed unmatched. Germline loops: CDR1 SEHNR, CDR2 FQNEAQ (reference sequence). CDR3 sequence reads: CASSLPGTGRNTEAFF. CDR3 DNA sequence: TGTGCCAGCAGCTTGCCCGGGACAGGGAGGAACACTGAAGCTTTCTTT.